What follows are 28 T cell receptor beta chains derived from one specimen sequenced in a study of shared clonotypes between healthy human individuals (dated by TCRdb to 2019 to 2021). Libraries were built with the immunoSEQ multiplex PCR assay. TCRdb's version of the immuneACCESS table is confined to in-frame rearrangements and falls short of the full clone set. An unresolved V gene accounts for under half of the shortfall where checked; the remainder is of unknown origin. For this sample the table gives about 2.4 million clones, of which more than 90% were detected only once. The top ten hold under 0.15% of the sample. Sequencing input: naive CD4+ T cells sorted from blood. The sample's cell subset or site, from its label and the paper: CD45RA+ positively selected. These receptors all come from a man between 18 and 29 years old in good health.

The chain combines TRBV19 with TRBJ2-1; D call uncertain. The CDR3 spans 17 residues. Between the trimmed V and J ends, which lost 6 bases and 0 bases, there was a span of 18 bases. CDR1 LNHDA and CDR2 SQIVND come from the germline V gene (reference sequence). The CDR3 DNA follows: TGTGCCAGTAGGCAGAAGACTTCCCCGAGCTCCTACAATGAGCAGTTCTTC. Amino acid sequence: CASRQKTSPSSYNEQFF.

The chain employs TRBV5-1 and TRBJ1-6; possible D gene TRBD1, 5 bases. With 2 bases removed from V and 6 bases from J, the gap between germline ends came to 15 bases. This CDR3 region has 16 residues. Germline CDR1 is SGHRS and CDR2 is YFSETQ. CDR3 bases: TGCGCCAGCAGCTTCTATGGAGACAGCTCTAATTCACCCCTCCACTTT. Its protein product is CASSFYGDSSNSPLHF.

The chain is built from TRBV29-1 and TRBJ2-5; possible D gene TRBD2, 6 bases. Germline V gene sequence: CDR1 SQVTM, CDR2 ANQGSEA. The CDR3 length is 12 residues. With 6 bases removed from V and 2 bases from J, the gap between germline ends came to 10 bases. The CDR3 spells CSVTEGQETQYF. CDR3 coding DNA: TGCAGCGTGACGGAGGGGCAAGAGACCCAGTACTTC.

J is TRBJ1-2 and V is TRBV9; D might be TRBD1 (5 bases). Trimming removed 0 bases from V and 5 bases from J, with 11 bases in between. Germline loops: CDR1 SGDLS, CDR2 YYNGEE. There are 14 residues in the CDR3. CDR3 in DNA: TGTGCCAGCAGCGTAGGGCCAGGGCGTTATGGCTACACCTTC. Encoded protein: CASSVGPGRYGYTF.

The rearrangement uses TRBV10-3 and TRBJ2-5; unclear D gene. CDR1 ENHRY and CDR2 SYGVKD come from the germline V gene. The CDR3 covers 13 residues. Trimming removed 6 bases from V and 5 bases from J, with 13 bases in between. For the CDR3, the DNA is TGTGCCATCAGCCCCTGGGATCGGGAGACCCAGTACTTC. This encodes CAISPWDRETQYF.

The rearrangement links TRBV6-6 to TRBJ1-2; TRBD1 might be the D (5 bases). The CDR3 sequence is 13 residues long. V was clipped by 2 bases and J by 7 bases, with 11 bases between them. Germline CDR1 is MNHNY and CDR2 is SVGAGI (reference sequence). CDR3 nucleotide sequence: TGTGCCAGCAGTTACGGGGACGGTGGTGGCTACACCTTC. Protein sequence: CASSYGDGGGYTF.

V and J are TRBV7-2 and TRBJ1-4; possibly TRBD1 for D (5 bases). The V end lost 5 bases, the J end lost 8 bases, and 27 bases lay between the germline ends. This CDR3 contains 18 residues. CDR1 is SGHTA, CDR2 FQGNSA, per germline. DNA for the CDR3: TGTGCCAGCAGCCTACTACTAAACCGGGGCCTTTTACAGGAAAAACTGTTTTTT. Translation gives CASSLLLNRGLLQEKLFF.

V usage is TRBV2 and J usage is TRBJ2-7; TRBD1 matches 10 bases. This CDR3 comprises 14 residues. V shed 7 bases, J shed 1 base, and the junction held 4 bases outside the gene matches. Germline CDR1 and CDR2: SNHLY and FYNNEI. The CDR3 sequence is CASKDRGLSYEQYF. CDR3 sequence (DNA): TGTGCCAGCAAAGACAGGGGGCTTTCCTACGAGCAGTACTTC.

Here the CDR3 DNA reads TGTGCCAGCAGTCCAGGGTCTTATAATTCACCCCTCCACTTT. Translated: CASSPGSYNSPLHF. V gene TRBV6-4 combines with J gene TRBJ1-6; tentative D call: TRBD1 (5 bases). In germline, CDR1 is MRHNA, CDR2 SNTAGT. This CDR3 comprises 14 residues. Trimming stripped 5 bases from V and 4 bases from J, with 9 bases between.

The chain has TRBV11-2 and TRBJ2-7; D is possibly TRBD2 (7 bases). V was clipped by 5 bases and J by 2 bases, with 19 bases between them. The length of the CDR3 is 16 residues. Germline V gene data show CDR1 as SGHAT and CDR2 as FQNNGV. The CDR3 DNA sequence: TGTGCCAGCAGCCCACGAGGAGCGGGGACAACCTACGAGCAGTACTTC. This translates into CASSPRGAGTTYEQYF.

The V call is TRBV28, the J call TRBJ1-5; perhaps TRBD1 as D (5 bases). V was pared by 7 bases and J by 2 bases, with 15 bases between. Germline assignment: CDR1 MDHEN and CDR2 SYDVKM. The CDR3 is 15 residues long. DNA of the CDR3: TGTGCCAGCACGTCGGGGCGATTTGGCAATCAGCCCCAGCATTTT. Its protein is CASTSGRFGNQPQHF.

V usage is TRBV4-3 and J usage is TRBJ2-7; 7 bases fit TRBD1. The CDR3 has 14 residues. V lost 4 bases and J lost 1; bases outside the gene matches: 4. Germline V CDR1 and CDR2: LGHNA, YSLEER. For the CDR3, the DNA is TGCGCCAGCAGCCGAACAGGGGATTCCTACGAGCAGTACTTC. This sequence encodes CASSRTGDSYEQYF.

The chain carries TRBV10-1 and TRBJ1-1; D possibly corresponds to TRBD1 (5 bases). The V end was cut by 3 bases, the J end by 10 bases, with 12 bases between. CDR1 is WNHNN, CDR2 SYGVQD, per germline (reference sequence). The CDR3 is 12 residues long. CDR3 amino acids: CASSDEGRIAFF. DNA for the CDR3: TGCGCCAGCAGTGACGAGGGGCGAATAGCTTTCTTT.

V is TRBV7-2 and J is TRBJ2-5; possibly TRBD2 for D (6 bases). Germline lookup yields CDR1 SGHTA and CDR2 FQGNSA. Trimming cost V 1 base and J 0 bases, with 12 bases left between them. This CDR3 spans 16 amino acids. Written as DNA, the CDR3 is TGTGCCAGCAGCTTAGGGGTGCGGGGTCACCAAGAGACCCAGTACTTC. It codes for CASSLGVRGHQETQYF.

V gene TRBV5-6 combines with J gene TRBJ1-3, with D maybe TRBD1 (6 bases). V was trimmed by 4 bases and J by 4 bases, leaving 15 bases between them. The germline V gene encodes CDR1 SGHDT and CDR2 YYEEEE. The CDR3 contains 15 residues. The CDR3 DNA reads as TGTGCCAGCAGCCGATCAGGGGTGCGGGGAAACACCATATATTTT. Translation gives CASSRSGVRGNTIYF. The full variable domain, its missing parts supplied by reference TRBV5-6 and TRBJ1-3, is DAGVTQSPTHLIKTRGQQVTLRCSPKSGHDTVSWYQQALGQGPQFIFQYYEEEERQRGNFPDRFSGHQFPNYSSELNVNALLLGDSALYLCASSRSGVRGNTIYFGEGSWLTVV.

This chain uses TRBV10-3 with TRBJ1-6, with 7 positions matching TRBD1. The germline V gene encodes CDR1 ENHRY and CDR2 SYGVKD. The V and J ends lost 10 bases and 6 bases, in that order; junction bases with no gene match: 6. The CDR3 runs 13 residues. CDR3 sequence reads: CATTQGPNSPLHF. The CDR3 DNA reads as TGTGCCACCACACAGGGGCCTAATTCACCCCTCCACTTT.

The chain links TRBV19 to TRBJ1-1, with a weak D call TRBD1 (5 bases). This CDR3 has 14 amino acids. The germline V gene encodes CDR1 LNHDA and CDR2 SQIVND (reference sequence). With 1 base removed from V and 10 bases from J, the gap between germline ends came to 16 bases. In DNA form, the CDR3 reads TGTGCCAGTAGTATAGCCCAGGGTTCTGCAGGAGCTTTCTTT. Its translation: CASSIAQGSAGAFF.

The chain recombines TRBV5-1 with TRBJ2-3; 8 bases line up with TRBD2. The V and J ends lost 4 bases and 6 bases, in that order; junction bases with no gene match: 10. The germline V gene has CDR1 SGHRS and CDR2 YFSETQ. The CDR3 covers 15 residues. The CDR3 region has the DNA TGCGCCAGCAGCCGAGGCGGGGGGATGGTGGATACGCAGTATTTT. As protein: CASSRGGGMVDTQYF.

The CDR3 region has the DNA TGTGCCAGCAGCTTAGGAGGGAAGGGGGCCACCGGGGAGCTGTTTTTT. Translation gives CASSLGGKGATGELFF. The chain uses TRBV7-9 and TRBJ2-2, with TRBD1 identical over 7 bases. J gave up 4 bases and V 1 base, and 6 bases lay outside the gene matches. This CDR3 is 16 amino acids long. Germline V CDR1 and CDR2: SEHNR, FQNEAQ (reference sequence).

The rearrangement uses TRBV30 and TRBJ2-3; 11 positions agree with TRBD2. Germline V gene lookup returns CDR1 GTSNPN and CDR2 SVGIG (reference sequence). The trim removed 0 bases at V and 0 bases at J, leaving 2 bases unmatched. There are 16 residues in the CDR3. This CDR3 reads CAWSVSSGGSTDTQYF. The CDR3 DNA reads as TGTGCCTGGAGTGTGTCTAGCGGGGGGAGCACAGATACGCAGTATTTT.

The J gene is TRBJ2-1, the V gene TRBV6-5; D is ambiguous. The CDR3 extends over 15 amino acids. V was shortened by 8 bases and J by 2 bases, with 16 bases between the two germline ends. Germline lookup yields CDR1 MNHEY and CDR2 SVGAGI. CDR3 region: CASRYSPLAYNEQFF. The CDR3 DNA follows: TGTGCCAGCCGATATTCCCCCTTAGCCTACAATGAGCAGTTCTTC.

This clone appeared a few times. The sample carries other DNA sequences with the same CDR3. This chain connects TRBV5-1 to TRBJ1-3, with a possible D match to TRBD1 (6 bases). CDR1 is SGHRS, CDR2 YFSETQ, per germline. The CDR3 is made up of 13 amino acids. V gave up 4 bases and J gave up 4 bases, with 9 bases separating them. The CDR3 spells CASSGGQGNTIYF. In nucleotides, the CDR3 is TGCGCCAGCAGCGGTGGACAGGGAAACACCATATATTTT.

V gene TRBV29-1 combines with J gene TRBJ2-5; D is uncertain. The CDR3 is made up of 12 amino acids. Germline loops: CDR1 SQVTM, CDR2 ANQGSEA. Trimming pared 6 bases from V and 1 base from J, leaving 9 bases between. The DNA for the CDR3 is TGCAGCGTCTCCCGGGTCCAAGAGACCCAGTACTTC. This sequence encodes CSVSRVQETQYF.

This clone was seen only once. The same CDR3 can be traced to other DNA sequences in this sample. This chain uses TRBV18 with TRBJ2-7, with no clear D. The V gene lost 0 bases and the J gene lost 3 bases, with 6 bases spanning the gap. The germline gives CDR1 KGHSH, CDR2 LQKENI. The CDR3 sequence is 13 residues long. The CDR3 sequence is CASSPPGVYEQYF. The CDR3 nucleotides read TGTGCCAGCTCACCACCAGGAGTCTACGAGCAGTACTTC.

V is TRBV7-8 and J is TRBJ1-4; possibly TRBD1 for D (6 bases). Germline values: CDR1 SGHVS, CDR2 FQNEAQ. The CDR3 spans 13 residues. Trimming took off 5 bases at V and 6 bases at J, with 10 bases between the two ends. CDR3 DNA sequence: TGTGCCAGCAGCAAACAGGGTTATGAAAAACTGTTTTTT. It encodes CASSKQGYEKLFF. The full variable domain, its missing parts supplied by reference TRBV7-8 and TRBJ1-4, is GAGVSQSPRYKVAKRGQDVALRCDPISGHVSLFWYQQALGQGPEFLTYFQNEAQLDKSGLPSDRFFAERPEGSVSTLKIQRTQQEDSAVYLCASSKQGYEKLFFGSGTQLSVL.

The chain recombines TRBV6-5 with TRBJ2-3; a possible D gene is TRBD2 (6 bases). V dropped 2 bases and J dropped 2 bases, with 11 bases sitting between them. This CDR3 has 15 residues. Per germline, CDR1 MNHEY and CDR2 SVGAGI. CDR3 in amino acids: CASSYGGSHTDTQYF. The CDR3 coding sequence is TGTGCCAGCAGTTACGGGGGGTCCCACACAGATACGCAGTATTTT.

The chain employs TRBV28 and TRBJ2-7, with 12 positions matching TRBD1. This CDR3 spans 16 amino acids. The trim removed 2 bases at V and 7 bases at J, leaving 9 bases unmatched. The germline CDR1 and CDR2 sequences are MDHEN and SYDVKM. CDR3 in amino acids: CASSLVPGQGALEQYF. The CDR3 coding sequence is TGTGCCAGCAGTTTAGTCCCGGGACAGGGGGCGTTAGAGCAGTACTTC.

The rearrangement joins TRBV18 to TRBJ2-1; 9 bases are a match to TRBD1. Germline lookup yields CDR1 KGHSH and CDR2 LQKENI. Unmatched junction bases numbered 4, after V lost 4 bases and J lost 0 bases. The CDR3 is 16 residues long. The CDR3 DNA sequence: TGTGCCAGCTCACTTCCGGGACAGGGCTCCTACAATGAGCAGTTCTTC. Translating it yields CASSLPGQGSYNEQFF.